This T cell receptor (beta chain) was documented in a study of blood T cells in healthy people across ages. A word on this clonotype: As yet, its antigen is unknown.

Isolated per sample were at least 7 million PBMCs. It was with a sample-barcoded 5' primer and a J-beta primer mix that a second PCR of roughly 6 to 12 cycles was run. TCRdb processed the 5' RACE reads anew with MiXCR; each CDR3 protein has one entry. The data contain hundreds of thousands of distinct CDR3 sequences, roughly three fifths of them singletons. Study-wide results and caveats: The recorded TCR beta diversity per million T cells decreased in a roughly linear manner with age. Calculation of diversity from one million T cells yielded estimates considered to be underestimates.

The source is a man aged 60 to 75 in good health. Sequences were obtained from blood.

The CDR3, as DNA: TGTGCCAGCAGTTACTCTCAGGGGGCGCGAGAAAAACTGTTTTTT. Protein sequence: CASSYSQGAREKLFF. The rearrangement joins TRBV6-6 to TRBJ1-4, with TRBD1 matching over 8 bases. Germline V gives CDR1 MNHNY, CDR2 SVGAGI (reference sequence). This CDR3 region has 15 residues. The V and J ends lost 0 bases and 8 bases, in that order; junction bases with no gene match: 5.